Shown below are 11 T cell receptor beta chains from a single sample sequenced in a study of vaccination effects on CD4 cells after COVID-19. Antigens for these TCRs are unknown. Data came from immunoSEQ multiplex PCR; TCRdb stores just in-frame clones and leaves some out. The repertoire holds tens of thousands of clones, with more than 60% as singletons. Under the ViraFEST assay, PBMC were stimulated with viral peptide pools so that antigen-specific CD4+ T cells expanded. Sequencing was performed afterwards. Following culture for around 10 days, CD4+ T cells were isolated. The person had PCR-confirmed SARS-CoV-2 infection between March and December 2020. Sample: CD4+ T cells from PBMCs cultured with a peptide pool, taken before COVID-19 vaccination. The receptors were sampled from a human donor who had a prior SARS-CoV-2 infection.

This clone was detected only a few times. This chain joins TRBV12-5 and TRBJ1-2; D remains unclear. The V end lost 1 base, the J end lost 5 bases, and 14 bases lay between the germline ends. The length of the CDR3 is 15 residues. Germline CDR1 is LGHNT and CDR2 is FRNRAP. The DNA of the CDR3 is TGTGCTAGTGGTTTGGGGATCGTAACTTCTTATGGCTACACCTTC. It codes for CASGLGIVTSYGYTF.

J is TRBJ2-1 and V is TRBV9, with D maybe TRBD1 (6 bases). The CDR3 is 17 residues long. The V and J ends lost 3 bases and 0 bases respectively, with 16 bases between them. Germline loops: CDR1 SGDLS, CDR2 YYNGEE. This CDR3 is CASSAGQTMYSYNEQFF. CDR3 bases: TGTGCCAGCAGCGCGGGACAAACGATGTACTCCTACAATGAGCAGTTCTTC.

The chain employs TRBV24-1 and TRBJ2-2; D is undetermined. The CDR3 runs 17 residues. V was trimmed by 5 bases and J by 4 bases, leaving 19 bases between them. CDR1 KGHDR and CDR2 SFDVKD come from the germline V gene. The chain's CDR3 is CATSASGVGYLTGELFF. The CDR3, as DNA: TGTGCCACCAGTGCGTCTGGTGTAGGGTACCTCACCGGGGAGCTGTTTTTT.

This chain uses TRBV3-1 (or the pseudogene TRBV3-2) with TRBJ2-3; tentative D call: TRBD1 (6 bases). The CDR3 spans 15 residues. Germline values: CDR1 LGHDT, CDR2 YNNKEL (reference sequence). V was clipped by 1 base and J by 2 bases, with 10 bases between them. The CDR3 DNA sequence: TGTGCCAGCAGCCAAGCCGGGACATACACAGATACGCAGTATTTT. Its protein is CASSQAGTYTDTQYF.

The rearrangement uses TRBV9 and TRBJ2-3; the D gene is possibly TRBD2 (6 bases). CDR3 length: 16 residues. Germline V lookup: CDR1 SGDLS, CDR2 YYNGEE. Trimming pared 2 bases from V and 0 bases from J, leaving 13 bases between. The CDR3 here is CASSVHGGASTDTQYF. Here the CDR3 DNA reads TGTGCCAGCAGCGTTCACGGGGGAGCTAGCACAGATACGCAGTATTTT.

J is TRBJ2-7 and V is TRBV12-5; D is ambiguous. Trimming removed 1 base from V and 6 bases from J, with 19 bases in between. CDR3 size: 16 residues. The germline V gene has CDR1 LGHNT and CDR2 FRNRAP. DNA for the CDR3: TGTGCTAGTGGTTTGGGGGCAAGGAGTGGGGTACCCGAGCAGTACTTC. Protein: CASGLGARSGVPEQYF.

V is TRBV4-1 and J is TRBJ1-6; D remains ambiguous. CDR1 is MGHRA, CDR2 YSYEKL, per germline. The CDR3 length is 17 residues. The V end lost 2 bases, the J end lost 0 bases, and 11 bases lay between the germline ends. CDR3 sequence: CASSQFITSSYNSPLHF. The CDR3 DNA sequence: TGCGCCAGCAGCCAATTCATAACGAGCTCCTATAATTCACCCCTCCACTTT.

The CDR3 DNA sequence: TGTGCCAGCAGCTCTTACGGACAGGGGATATATGGCTACACCTTC. As protein: CASSSYGQGIYGYTF. The genes are TRBV6-6 and TRBJ1-2; 9 bases are a match to TRBD1. J lost 5 bases, V lost 6 bases, and 10 bases had no gene match. The CDR3 sequence is 15 residues long. The germline V gene has CDR1 MNHNY and CDR2 SVGAGI (reference sequence).

The chain combines TRBV20-1 with TRBJ1-1; unclear D gene. Germline CDR1 reads DFQATT; CDR2 reads SNEGSKA (reference sequence). Trimming shortened V by 3 bases and J by 1 base, and 9 bases separated the two germline ends. This CDR3 contains 13 residues. The CDR3 nucleotides are TGCAGTGCTAGTGCGTCGGGGAACACTGAAGCTTTCTTT. It specifies CSASASGNTEAFF.

The chain combines TRBV5-1 with TRBJ1-1; D possibly corresponds to TRBD1 (5 bases). This CDR3 has 16 amino acids. Trimming stripped 2 bases from V and 2 bases from J, with 16 bases between. Germline assignment: CDR1 SGHRS and CDR2 YFSETQ. CDR3 sequence reads: CASSFGDHRENTEAFF. The CDR3 nucleotides read TGCGCCAGCAGCTTCGGGGACCATCGCGAAAACACTGAAGCTTTCTTT.

The chain combines TRBV7-9 with TRBJ2-1; 7 bases align to TRBD1. CDR1 is SEHNR and CDR2 is FQNEAQ in the germline V gene (reference sequence). The V segment lost 5 bases and the J segment 8 bases; nucleotides outside the gene matches: 12. This CDR3 region has 15 residues. CDR3 coding DNA: TGTGCCAGCAGCCCGGGACAGACAGTTTTAGATGAGCAGTTCTTC. Amino acid sequence: CASSPGQTVLDEQFF.